This T cell receptor (beta chain) comes out of a study of cytomegalovirus exposure and HLA in healthy donors. General study findings and limits: Prior analysis indicated that the majority of TCR beta V segments exhibited productivity approximately 87% or approximately 30% of the time. Reportedly, TCR beta sequences accurately predicted HLA-A and HLA-B alleles in most subjects.

On this clone itself: The antigen remains undetermined.

This PCR relied on a set of 60 Vbeta primers and 13 Jbeta primers. Clones were read by immunoSEQ multiplex PCR, and TCRdb kept only the in-frame ones, dropping some. The table records some 90,000 clones, approximately 80% of them present only once. CDR1 and CDR2 (germline): SGHNT, YYREEE (reference sequence). V was trimmed by 0 bases and J by 2 bases, leaving 12 bases between them. The CDR3 has 16 residues. This TCR derives from a woman aged 50 to 60 in good health and CMV-seropositive. The specimen was PBMCs. The J gene is TRBJ2-1, the V gene TRBV5-4, with D maybe TRBD2 (6 bases). The CDR3 protein is CASSLGASVAYNEQFF. As DNA, the CDR3 is TGTGCCAGCAGCTTGGGGGCTAGCGTAGCCTACAATGAGCAGTTCTTC.